A selection of T cell receptor beta chains follows, all from one sample in a study of blood T cell repertoires in COVID-19. Libraries were prepared by immunoSEQ multiplex PCR; TCRdb keeps only in-frame clonotypes and omits some of them. Among 70,000 to 90,000 clones listed, less than 90% were seen once. Sequencing input: peripheral blood. These receptors were obtained from a human donor in a cohort sampled during active COVID-19. CDR3s include the opening cysteine and the closing phenylalanine or tryptophan. D genes are given only for firm matches. Not every row has a clone size; where given, it reads once, few, many or a size class.

abundance	j_gene	v_gene	d_gene	len	CDR3nt	CDR3aa
.	TRBJ1-6	TRBV28	.	15	TGTGCCAGCCTCCCTTCAGGGGACTATAATTCACCCCTCCACTTT	CASLPSGDYNSPLHF
.	TRBJ1-1	TRBV10-3	TRBD1	13	TGTGCCATCAGCAGACAGGGGTACACTGAAGCTTTCTTT	CAISRQGYTEAFF
.	TRBJ2-3	TRBV6-5	.	14	TGTGCCAGCAGCGGTAGCCAAACACGGGGTACGCAGTATTTT	CASSGSQTRGTQYF
.	TRBJ2-1	TRBV5-1	.	16	TGCGCCAGCAGCTCTAGTAGGGGGGGCCAATACAATGAGCAGTTCTTC	CASSSSRGGQYNEQFF
.	TRBJ1-2	TRBV7-3	TRBD1	15	TGTGCCAGCAGCTTAACAGGGACAGAAAACTATGGCTACACCTTC	CASSLTGTENYGYTF
few	TRBJ2-7	TRBV10-3	.	14	TGTGCCATCAGTGAATCCGGGACTGACTACGAGCAGTACTTC	CAISESGTDYEQYF
.	TRBJ1-1	TRBV5-4	TRBD1	13	TGTGCCAGCAGACGGCCACAGGGGACTGAAGCTTTCTTT	CASRRPQGTEAFF
.	TRBJ2-1	TRBV7-6	.	13	TGTGCCAGCAGCTTAGCAGCCAACAATGAGCAGTTCTTC	CASSLAANNEQFF
.	TRBJ2-1	TRBV2	TRBD1	13	TGTGCCAGCAGACGGGACAGAGGCGATGAGCAGTTCTTC	CASRRDRGDEQFF
.	TRBJ1-1	TRBV28	TRBD1	13	TGTGCCAGCAGTTTGGCGCGGGACAGGGAAGCTTTCTTT	CASSLARDREAFF
.	TRBJ2-7	TRBV20-1	TRBD1	15	TGCAGTGCTAGTTCCGGGACAGGGGGATACTACGAGCAGTACTTC	CSASSGTGGYYEQYF
once	TRBJ1-5	TRBV7-7	.	17	TGTGCTAGCAGCTCGTCAGCCGACATCCATAGCAATCAGCCCCAGCATTTT	CASSSSADIHSNQPQHF
.	TRBJ1-1	TRBV3-1/TRBV3-2	.	13	TGTGCCAGCAGCCCAATAAGGGCAGGGTTACCTTTCTTT	CASSPIRAGLPFF
few	TRBJ2-3	TRBV4-1	TRBD2	18	TGCGCCAGCAGCCAAGATGAACCGGCTAGCGGTAGCACAGATACGCAGTATTTT	CASSQDEPASGSTDTQYF
many	TRBJ2-1	TRBV7-9	.	11	TGTGCCAGCAGCTTATCGGGGGAGCAGTTCTTC	CASSLSGEQFF